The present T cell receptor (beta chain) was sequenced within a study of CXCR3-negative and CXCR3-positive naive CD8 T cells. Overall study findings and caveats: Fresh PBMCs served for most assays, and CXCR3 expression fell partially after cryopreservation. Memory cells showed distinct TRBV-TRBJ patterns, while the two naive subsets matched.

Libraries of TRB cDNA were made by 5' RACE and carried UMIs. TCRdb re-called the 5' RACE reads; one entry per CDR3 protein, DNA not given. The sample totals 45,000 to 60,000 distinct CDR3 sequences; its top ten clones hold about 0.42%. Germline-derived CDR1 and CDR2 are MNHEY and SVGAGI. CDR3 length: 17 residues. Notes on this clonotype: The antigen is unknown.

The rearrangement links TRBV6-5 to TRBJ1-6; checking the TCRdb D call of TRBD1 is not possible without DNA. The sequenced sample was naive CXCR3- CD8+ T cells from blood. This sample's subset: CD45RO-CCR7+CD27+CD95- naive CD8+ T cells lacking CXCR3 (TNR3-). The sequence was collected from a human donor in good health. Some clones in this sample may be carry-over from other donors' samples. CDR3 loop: CASSYAAGDILNSPLHF.